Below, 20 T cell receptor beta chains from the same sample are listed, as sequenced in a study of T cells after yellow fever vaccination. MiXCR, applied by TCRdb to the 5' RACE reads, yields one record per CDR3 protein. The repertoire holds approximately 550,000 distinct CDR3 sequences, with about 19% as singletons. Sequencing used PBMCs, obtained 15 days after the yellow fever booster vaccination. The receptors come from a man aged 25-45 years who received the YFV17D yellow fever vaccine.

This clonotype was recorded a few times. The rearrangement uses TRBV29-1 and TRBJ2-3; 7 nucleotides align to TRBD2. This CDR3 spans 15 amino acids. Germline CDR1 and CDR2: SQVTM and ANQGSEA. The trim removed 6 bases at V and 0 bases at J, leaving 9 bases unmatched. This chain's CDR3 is CSVPPRGSSTDTQYF. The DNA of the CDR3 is TGCAGCGTCCCACCCCGCGGGAGTAGCACAGATACGCAGTATTTT.

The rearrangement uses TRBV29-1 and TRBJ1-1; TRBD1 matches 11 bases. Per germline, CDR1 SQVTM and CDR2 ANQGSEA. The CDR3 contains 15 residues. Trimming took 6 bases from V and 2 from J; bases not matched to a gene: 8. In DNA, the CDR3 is TGCAGCGTAGACGGACAGGGGGCAGCAAACACTGAAGCTTTCTTT. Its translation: CSVDGQGAANTEAFF.

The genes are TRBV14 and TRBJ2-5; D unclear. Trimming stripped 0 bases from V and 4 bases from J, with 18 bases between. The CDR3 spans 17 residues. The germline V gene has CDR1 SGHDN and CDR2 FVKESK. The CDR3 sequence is CASSQERARPDGETQYF. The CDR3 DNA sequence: TGTGCCAGCAGCCAAGAAAGGGCCCGGCCTGATGGAGAGACCCAGTACTTC.

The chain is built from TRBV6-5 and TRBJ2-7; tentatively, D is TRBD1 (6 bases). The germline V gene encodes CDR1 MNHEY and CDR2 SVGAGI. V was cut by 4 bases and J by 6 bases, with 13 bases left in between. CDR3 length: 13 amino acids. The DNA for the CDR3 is TGTGCCAGCAGTTTTACAGGGACATTCGAGCAGTACTTC. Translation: CASSFTGTFEQYF.

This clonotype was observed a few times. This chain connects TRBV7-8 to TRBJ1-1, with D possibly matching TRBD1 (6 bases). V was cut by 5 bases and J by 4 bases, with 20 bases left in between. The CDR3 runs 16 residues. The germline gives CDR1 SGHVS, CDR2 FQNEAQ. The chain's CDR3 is CASSRFRGGAVTEAFF. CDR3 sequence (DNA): TGTGCCAGCAGCCGCTTCCGGGGGGGCGCTGTCACTGAAGCTTTCTTT.

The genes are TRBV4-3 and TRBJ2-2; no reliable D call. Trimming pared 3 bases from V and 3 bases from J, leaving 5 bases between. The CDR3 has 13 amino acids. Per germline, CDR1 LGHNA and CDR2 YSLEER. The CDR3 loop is CASSHDYTGELFF. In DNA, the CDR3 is TGCGCCAGCAGCCATGACTACACCGGGGAGCTGTTTTTT.

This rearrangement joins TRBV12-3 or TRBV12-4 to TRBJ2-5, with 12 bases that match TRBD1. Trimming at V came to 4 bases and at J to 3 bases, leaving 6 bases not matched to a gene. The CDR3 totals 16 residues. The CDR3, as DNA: TGTGCCAGCAGTTCGCCCGGGACAGGGGGCGAAGAGACCCAGTACTTC. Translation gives CASSSPGTGGEETQYF.

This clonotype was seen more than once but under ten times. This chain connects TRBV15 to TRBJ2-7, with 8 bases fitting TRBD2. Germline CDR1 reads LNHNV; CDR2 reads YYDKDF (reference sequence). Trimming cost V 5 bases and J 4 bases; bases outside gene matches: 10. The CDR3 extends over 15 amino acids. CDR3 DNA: TGTGCCACCAGCCCAAGAACCGGGACTAGTTACGAGCAGTACTTC. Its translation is CATSPRTGTSYEQYF.

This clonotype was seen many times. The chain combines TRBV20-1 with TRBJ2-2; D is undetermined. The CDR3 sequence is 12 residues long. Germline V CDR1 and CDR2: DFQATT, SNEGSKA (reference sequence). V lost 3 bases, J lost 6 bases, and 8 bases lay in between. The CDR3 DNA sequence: TGCAGTGCTAGTCGTGGGGCCGGGGAGCTGTTTTTT. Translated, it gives CSASRGAGELFF.

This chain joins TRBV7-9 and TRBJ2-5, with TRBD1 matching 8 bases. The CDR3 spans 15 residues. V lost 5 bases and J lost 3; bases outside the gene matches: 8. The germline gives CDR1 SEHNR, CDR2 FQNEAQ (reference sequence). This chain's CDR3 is CASSRAGQGEETQYF. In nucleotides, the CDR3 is TGTGCCAGCAGCCGAGCCGGACAGGGTGAAGAGACCCAGTACTTC.

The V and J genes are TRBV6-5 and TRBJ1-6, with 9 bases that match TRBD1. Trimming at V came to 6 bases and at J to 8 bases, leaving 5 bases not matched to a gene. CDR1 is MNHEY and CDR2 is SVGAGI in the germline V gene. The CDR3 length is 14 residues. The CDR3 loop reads CASRLTGGYSPLHF. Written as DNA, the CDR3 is TGTGCCAGCAGGTTAACAGGGGGCTATTCACCCCTCCACTTT.

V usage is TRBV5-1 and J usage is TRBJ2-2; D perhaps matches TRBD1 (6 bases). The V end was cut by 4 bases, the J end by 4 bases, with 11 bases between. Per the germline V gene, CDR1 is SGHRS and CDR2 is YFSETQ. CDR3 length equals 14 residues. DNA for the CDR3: TGCGCCAGCAGCGTCGGACAGTCCACCGGGGAGCTGTTTTTT. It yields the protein CASSVGQSTGELFF.

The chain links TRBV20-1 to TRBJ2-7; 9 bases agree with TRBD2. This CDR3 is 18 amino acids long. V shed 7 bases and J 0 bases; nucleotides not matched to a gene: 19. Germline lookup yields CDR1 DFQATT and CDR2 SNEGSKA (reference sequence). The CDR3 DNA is TGCAGTGGACCAGGTCAAGGTCTAGCGGGACAGAGCTCCTACGAGCAGTACTTC. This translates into CSGPGQGLAGQSSYEQYF.

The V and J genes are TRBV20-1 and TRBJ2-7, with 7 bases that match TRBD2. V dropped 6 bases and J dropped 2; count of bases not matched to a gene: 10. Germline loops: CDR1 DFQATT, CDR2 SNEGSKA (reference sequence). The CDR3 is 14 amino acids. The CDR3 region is CSARGVGVTYEQYF. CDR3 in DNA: TGCAGTGCCCGGGGGGTAGGGGTCACCTACGAGCAGTACTTC.

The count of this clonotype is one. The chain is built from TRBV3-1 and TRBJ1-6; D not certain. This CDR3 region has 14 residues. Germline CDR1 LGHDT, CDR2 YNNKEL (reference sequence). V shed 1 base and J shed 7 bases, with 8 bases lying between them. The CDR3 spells CASSQVGSNSPLHF. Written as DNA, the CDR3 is TGTGCCAGCAGCCAAGTCGGTTCCAATTCACCCCTCCACTTT.

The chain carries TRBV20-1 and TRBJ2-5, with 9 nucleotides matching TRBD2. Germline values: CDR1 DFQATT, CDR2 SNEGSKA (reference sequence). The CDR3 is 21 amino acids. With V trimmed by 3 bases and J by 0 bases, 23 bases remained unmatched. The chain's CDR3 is CSARRAITRASGTKYQETQYF. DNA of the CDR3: TGCAGTGCTAGGCGCGCTATTACTCGGGCTAGCGGGACCAAGTACCAAGAGACCCAGTACTTC.

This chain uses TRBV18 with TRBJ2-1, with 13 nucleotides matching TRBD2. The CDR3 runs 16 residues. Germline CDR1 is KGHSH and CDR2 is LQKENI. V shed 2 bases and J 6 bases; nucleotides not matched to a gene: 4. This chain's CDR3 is CASSPGGTSGTNEQFF. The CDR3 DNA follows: TGTGCCAGCTCACCAGGCGGGACTAGCGGGACCAATGAGCAGTTCTTC.

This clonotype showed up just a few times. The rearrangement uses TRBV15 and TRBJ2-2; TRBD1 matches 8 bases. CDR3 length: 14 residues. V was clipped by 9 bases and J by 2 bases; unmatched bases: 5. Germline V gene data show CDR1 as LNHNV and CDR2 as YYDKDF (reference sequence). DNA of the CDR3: TGTGCCACTAGAGACAGGGGAAACACCGGGGAGCTGTTTTTT. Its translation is CATRDRGNTGELFF.

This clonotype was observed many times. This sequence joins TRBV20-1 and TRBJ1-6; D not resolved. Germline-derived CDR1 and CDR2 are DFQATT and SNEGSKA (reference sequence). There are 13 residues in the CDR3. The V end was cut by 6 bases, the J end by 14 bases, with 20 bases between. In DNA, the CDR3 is TGCAGTGCCAACCCCGTTCGAGTGGGGTCCCTCCACTTT. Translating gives CSANPVRVGSLHF.

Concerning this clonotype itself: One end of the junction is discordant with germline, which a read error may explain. The CDR3 nucleotides are TGTGCTAGCAGCCCGACTGCGGGCAGCGAGCTGTTTTTT. This codes for CASSPTAGSELFF. This chain links TRBV7-7 with TRBJ2-2; TRBD2 is a possible D gene (5 bases). Germline CDR1 and CDR2: SSHAT and FNYEAQ (reference sequence). This CDR3 contains 13 residues.